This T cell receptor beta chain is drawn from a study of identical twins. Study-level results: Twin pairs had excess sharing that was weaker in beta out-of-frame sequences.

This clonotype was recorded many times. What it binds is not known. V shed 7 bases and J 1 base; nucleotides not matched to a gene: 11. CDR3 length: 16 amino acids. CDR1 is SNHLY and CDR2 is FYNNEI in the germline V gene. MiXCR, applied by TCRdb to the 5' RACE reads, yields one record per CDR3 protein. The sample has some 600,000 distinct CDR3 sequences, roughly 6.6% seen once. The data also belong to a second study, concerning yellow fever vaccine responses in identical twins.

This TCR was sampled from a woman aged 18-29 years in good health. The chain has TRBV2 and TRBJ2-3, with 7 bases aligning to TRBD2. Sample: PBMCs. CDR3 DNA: TGTGCCAGCAATCAGCGGGGCCCCAACCGCACAGATACGCAGTATTTT. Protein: CASNQRGPNRTDTQYF.